This TCR beta chain was identified in a study of OX40 agonist ivuxolimab in advanced cancers. Study overall: Averaging around 60 years in age, with a range of 23 to 79, the cohort was 65% to 90% male. Overall study results and limits: CD4+ and CD8+ T cells in blood underwent clonal expansion by week 6 at 0.1 to 3.0 mg/kg. Some nonresponders additionally presented with little normalized T-cell clonal expansion. Partial responders at 0.1-3.0 mg/kg had among the lowest clonal expansion.

The CDR3 is made up of 15 amino acids. The V gene's germline CDR1 is SGHRS and CDR2 YFSETQ. V trimming: 3 bases; J trimming: 3 bases; junction bases outside the gene matches: 9. About this clone itself: The antigen is undetermined.

Sequenced by immunoSEQ multiplex PCR; TCRdb stores in-frame clones only, minus some. The sample has 60,000 to 70,000 clones, over 70% seen once. The sample consisted of CD4+ or CD8+ T cells sorted from blood, taken in a trial of the OX40 agonist ivuxolimab. The sequence was obtained from an adult with an advanced solid tumor such as melanoma, head and neck, liver or kidney cancer. The chain links TRBV5-1 to TRBJ2-7, with 7 nucleotides matching TRBD1. The CDR3 sequence is CASSSGQTGSYEQYF. In DNA form, the CDR3 reads TGCGCCAGCAGCTCGGGACAGACGGGAAGCTACGAGCAGTACTTC.